This TCR beta chain was captured by sequencing in a study of shared clonotypes between healthy human individuals. Looking at the study overall: Per-donor plates numbered three CD4 naive, three CD4 memory, two CD8 naive and one CD8 memory. General study results and limits: Generation probabilities of non-shared clonotypes were lower (relative to those shared by all four donors).

Clones were read by immunoSEQ multiplex PCR, and TCRdb kept only the in-frame ones, dropping some. This table has about 1,800,000 clones, about 95% appearing once. This clone has only a few counts. Its matching antigen is unknown. The CDR3 is 16 amino acids. Germline V gene sequence: CDR1 GTSNPN, CDR2 SVGIG (reference sequence). V was cut by 1 base and J by 0 bases, with 15 bases left in between. Naive CD8 cells lacked CD45RO, underwent positive selection for CCR7 and left out terminally differentiated effector memory CD45RA+ cells. The sequence came from a young man in good health. The chain employs TRBV30 and TRBJ1-1; the D is unclear. Sequencing input: naive CD8+ T cells sorted from blood. CDR3 amino acids: CAWSGQPLNMNTEAFF. The DNA for the CDR3 is TGTGCCTGGAGTGGGCAGCCACTAAACATGAACACTGAAGCTTTCTTT.